The 4 T cell receptor beta chains below all came from one sample that was sequenced in a study of T-cell memory formation after mild COVID-19. Each CDR3 protein is one row after TCRdb ran MiXCR on the 5' RACE reads. The sample consists of roughly 100,000 distinct CDR3 sequences, around 12% of them appearing once. Sequencing was done on a sample of PBMCs or a T cell subset sorted from them (not recorded which). Receptor source: an adult woman who had mild COVID-19 (a few samples of this study predate the infection). Cell type and time point are not known.

The V call is TRBV10-3, the J call TRBJ2-7, with TRBD1 matching 8 bases. The germline V gene has CDR1 ENHRY and CDR2 SYGVKD. The CDR3 is 16 residues long. V was clipped by 6 bases and J by 2 bases; unmatched bases: 12. DNA for the CDR3: TGTGCCATCAGCGGACCGACCTTGGACAGGGCCTACGAGCAGTACTTC. It is translated as CAISGPTLDRAYEQYF.

V gene TRBV7-6 combines with J gene TRBJ2-1, with a tentative D call TRBD2 (6 bases). The CDR3 contains 16 residues. V was pared by 5 bases and J by 0 bases, with 14 bases between. Per germline, CDR1 SGHVS and CDR2 FNYEAQ. The CDR3 region has the DNA TGTGCCAGCAGCCTAAGCAGCGGGCCCTCCTACAATGAGCAGTTCTTC. This codes for CASSLSSGPSYNEQFF.

This clonotype turned up a few times. The V and J genes are TRBV24-1 and TRBJ2-2, with TRBD2 as a possible D gene (5 bases). The CDR3 totals 15 residues. Trimming took off 11 bases at V and 0 bases at J, with 15 bases between the two ends. Germline-derived CDR1 and CDR2 are KGHDR and SFDVKD. CDR3 nucleotides: TGTGCCATCGAAAGAGCGGCCTCGAACACCGGGGAGCTGTTTTTT. Translated: CAIERAASNTGELFF.

This clonotype was counted many times. The chain combines TRBV7-9 with TRBJ2-7; D remains ambiguous. CDR3 length: 13 residues. V dropped 5 bases and J dropped 6 bases, with 14 bases sitting between them. The germline V gene has CDR1 SEHNR and CDR2 FQNEAQ (reference sequence). As DNA, the CDR3 is TGTGCCAGCAGCGCCCTAGTAACGCTCGAGCAGTACTTC. Translating gives CASSALVTLEQYF.